The next 4 T cell receptor beta chains were all read from a single sample in a study of cytomegalovirus exposure and HLA in healthy donors. The assay was immunoSEQ multiplex PCR, and TCRdb's table has in-frame clones only and misses some. Seen here are more than 250,000 clones, about nine tenths observed once, and the top ten hold approximately 1.2%. Sequenced: PBMCs. All receptors come from a woman aged 30 to 39 in good health and CMV-seropositive.

The chain carries TRBV9 and TRBJ2-1; D may match TRBD1 or TRBD2 (6 bases each). Germline V lookup: CDR1 SGDLS, CDR2 YYNGEE. This CDR3 comprises 15 residues. V shed 3 bases and J shed 3 bases, with 13 bases lying between them. The chain's CDR3 is CASSGRGGLYNEQFF. The CDR3 bases are TGTGCCAGCAGCGGACGAGGGGGACTCTACAATGAGCAGTTCTTC.

The chain couples TRBV9 to TRBJ2-1; 16 nucleotides align to TRBD2. Germline trimming cut 3 bases from V and 8 bases from J; bases unmatched to any gene: 5. Germline-derived CDR1 and CDR2 are SGDLS and YYNGEE. The CDR3 loop spans 16 amino acids. Here the CDR3 reads CASSAGTSGRAYEQFF. The CDR3 bases are TGTGCCAGCAGCGCCGGGACTAGCGGGAGGGCCTATGAGCAGTTCTTC.

V is TRBV7-7 and J is TRBJ2-7, with 10 bases aligning to TRBD1. CDR1 is SSHAT and CDR2 is FNYEAQ in the germline V gene (reference sequence). The trim removed 5 bases at V and 0 bases at J, leaving 16 bases unmatched. The CDR3 is 19 residues long. CDR3 sequence: CASSGKGGPDRGSSYEQYF. The CDR3 coding sequence is TGTGCCAGCAGCGGAAAGGGTGGCCCGGACAGGGGGTCCTCCTACGAGCAGTACTTC.

This chain uses TRBV7-6 with TRBJ2-7, with 12 positions matching TRBD2. This CDR3 is 18 amino acids long. Germline CDR1 is SGHVS and CDR2 is FNYEAQ. Trimming cost V 1 base and J 6 bases; bases outside gene matches: 13. CDR3 nucleotides: TGTGCCAGCAGCTTAGAACTAGCGGGGGGTCCCTTCGGGTCCGAGCAGTACTTC. Encoded protein: CASSLELAGGPFGSEQYF.